The text below deals with one T cell receptor (beta chain). This clone was seen once. Its specific antigen is unknown. Base quality data are lacking; no much larger clone is found one base away. This entry belongs to a study of blood T cell repertoires in COVID-19 (dated by TCRdb to between 2020 and 2021). The study in broad terms: Samples from collaborators originated in the United States, Italy and Spain and spanned both the acute and convalescent phases of COVID-19. The samples were drawn from the first 160 participants of the ongoing ImmuneRACE study and from 1,254 subjects provided by 6 global collaborators. Subjects who had been exposed to COVID-19, were actively infected with it, or had recovered from it provided the deeply sampled blood TCRbeta repertoires that made up the dataset. Nearly every sample came with metadata listing a de-identified subject ID, COVID-19 status, age in years and sex. The material from the prospective study consisted of cDNA or gDNA derived from T cells, B-cell-depleted T cells, or PBMCs. The repertoires were released in a freely available public database meant as a resource for research on the immune response to SARS-CoV-2. HLA class I and class II types, where available, came from metadata supplied by the sample provider rather than from assay-based typing. Study-wide conclusions, independent of this receptor: The amount of clinical and demographic metadata varied by source and participant and was provided uncurated.

The immunoSEQ Assay, a bias-controlled multiplex PCR, was used to amplify TCRbeta CDR3 regions from genomic DNA. Per the source publication's procedure: The number of nucleated cells in each sample was estimated from the amplification of reference gene primers within the assay. To quantify the absolute abundance of each unique TCRbeta CDR3 rearrangement, sequence reads were collapsed and filtered. For each sample, productive Simpson clonality was calculated by taking the square root of Simpson's diversity index across productive rearrangements. TCRdb obtained this table from immuneACCESS and retained in-frame rearrangements with V and J assigned. These tables miss some clones; where compared with another copy, unresolved V genes account for less than half of the shortfall, and the remainder is unexplained. V and J calls and clone size are those listed in that table; D and trimming were worked out from the DNA. For this sample the table gives more than 250,000 clones, of which around 87% were detected only once. Of the sample, 1% falls within the top ten clones.

The collaborating institutions used their own protocols to collect whole blood in K2EDTA tubes. Collaborator samples were shipped for TCRbeta analysis as frozen whole blood, isolated PBMCs, or DNA extracted from either sample type. The CDR1 and CDR2 encoded by the germline V gene are MNHEY and SVGAGI. The germline ends are 15 bases apart after V is trimmed by 6 bases and J by 6 bases. From the cysteine through the phenylalanine, the CDR3 covers 14 amino acids. Left in the record is the CDR3 DNA by itself, 42 bases read in frame from the first base. Recombination connected TRBV6-5 to TRBJ1-5, with TRBD1 perhaps the D gene, on 5 matching bases. The source is a man aged 45-65 years with active or convalescent COVID-19. The sample taken for sequencing was peripheral blood. The DNA sequence follows: TGTGCCAGCAGAGCCAGGGAAGTTGGTCAGCCCCAGCATTTT. Its product reads: CASRAREVGQPQHF.